Listed below are T cell receptor beta chains from one sample, sequenced in a study of T cells in Graves' hyperthyroidism and ophthalmopathy. TCRdb ran MiXCR on the multiplex PCR reads and lists one entry per CDR3 protein. Among about 300,000 distinct CDR3 sequences listed, 15% to 20% were seen once. The specimen sequenced was blood. The origin of the receptors is a man aged 50-60 years with Graves' ophthalmopathy. CDR3s include the opening cysteine and the closing phenylalanine or tryptophan. Each record gives: clone size, D gene, V gene, J gene, CDR3 protein, CDR3 DNA. The D gene is left open where the match is weak. Clone size is shown for a subset of rows, as once, few, many or a class of expanded clone.

>few|NA|TRBV2|TRBJ1-4
CASSEGQEKLFF
TGTGCCAGCAGTGAAGGGCAGGAAAAACTGTTTTTT
>NA|TRBD2|TRBV28|TRBJ2-1
CASRLQREVQQFF
TGTGCCAGCAGACTGCAGCGGGAGGTTCAGCAGTTCTTC
>many|NA|TRBV28|TRBJ1-5
CASSYAGGVLSNQPQHF
TGTGCCAGCAGTTACGCCGGGGGGGTTTTGAGCAATCAGCCCCAGCATTTT
>once|NA|TRBV5-1|TRBJ2-3
CASSLGAASTDTQYF
TGCGCCAGCAGCTTGGGTGCGGCCAGCACAGATACGCAGTATTTT
>NA|NA|TRBV5-5|TRBJ1-2
CASRLGGAGSYGYTF
TGTGCCAGCAGGTTGGGGGGGGCCGGCAGCTATGGCTACACCTTC
>many|TRBD1|TRBV11-1|TRBJ2-1
CASSLTGVTYNEQFF
TGTGCCAGCAGCTTAACAGGGGTCACCTACAATGAGCAGTTCTTC
>NA|NA|TRBV9|TRBJ1-5
CASSDSLNRPQHF
TGTGCCAGCAGCGACAGCCTCAATCGGCCCCAGCATTTT
>many|NA|TRBV7-8|TRBJ2-3
CASSLRDVPSTDTQYF
TGTGCCAGCAGCCTTCGGGACGTCCCTAGCACAGATACGCAGTATTTT
>NA|TRBD1|TRBV6-1|TRBJ1-4
CASRGTGVEKLFF
TGTGCCAGCAGGGGGACAGGCGTTGAAAAACTGTTTTTT
>few|TRBD1|TRBV5-8|TRBJ2-1
CASSTGQGVDEQFF
TGTGCCAGCAGCACCGGACAGGGGGTGGATGAGCAGTTCTTC
>many|TRBD2|TRBV2|TRBJ2-7
CASSPSGRTYEQYF
TGTGCCAGCAGTCCTAGCGGGAGGACCTACGAGCAGTACTTC
>few|TRBD1|TRBV6-1|TRBJ2-1
CITRDRGLSSSYNEQFF
TGTATCACCCGGGACAGGGGCCTTTCGAGCTCCTACAATGAGCAGTTCTTC
>few|NA|TRBV6-1|TRBJ1-5
CASRVGDGNQPQHF
TGTGCCAGCAGGGTCGGGGACGGAAATCAGCCCCAGCATTTT
>many|TRBD1|TRBV30|TRBJ1-2
CAWSATGVQGYTF
TGTGCCTGGAGCGCTACAGGGGTGCAGGGCTACACCTTC
>once|NA|TRBV7-8|TRBJ2-1
CASSLVRRSYNEQLF
TGTGCCAGCAGCTTAGTCCGACGCTCCTACAATGAGCAGCTCTTC
>NA|TRBD2|TRBV5-5|TRBJ2-3
CASSLTPSPSGRGTDTQYF
TGTGCCAGCAGCTTGACTCCGTCCCCAAGCGGGAGGGGCACAGATACGCAGTATTTT
>many|NA|TRBV30|TRBJ1-1
CATWGTEAFF
TGTGCTACTTGGGGGACAGAAGCTTTCTTT
>many|NA|TRBV20-1|TRBJ2-7
CSARRVFPVHEQYF
TGCAGTGCTAGAAGGGTCTTCCCAGTGCACGAGCAGTACTTC
>NA|NA|TRBV9|TRBJ2-1
CASSAGTHTGAYNEQFF
TGTGCCAGCAGCGCCGGGACCCATACAGGCGCCTACAATGAGCAGTTCTTC
>NA|TRBD1|TRBV13|TRBJ1-1
CASSARTGFTEAFF
TGTGCCAGCAGCGCCCGGACAGGGTTCACTGAAGCTTTCTTT
>few|NA|TRBV15|TRBJ1-2
CATSISLSFNYGYTF
TGTGCCACCAGCATTTCTTTAAGTTTCAACTATGGCTACACCTTC
>NA|TRBD2|TRBV29-1|TRBJ2-1
CSETLAGVGEQFF
TGCAGCGAGACCCTAGCGGGAGTCGGAGAGCAGTTCTTC
>NA|TRBD2|TRBV6-1|TRBJ2-7
CASTSGSAGEQYF
TGTGCCAGCACAAGCGGGAGCGCGGGGGAGCAGTACTTC
>many|NA|TRBV2|TRBJ2-5
CASSVVYQETQYF
TGTGCCAGCAGTGTGGTGTACCAAGAGACCCAGTACTTC
>NA|NA|TRBV5-1|TRBJ2-2
CASSLDGGGANTGELFF
TGCGCCAGCAGCTTGGACGGGGGAGGCGCGAACACCGGGGAGCTGTTTTTT
>many|NA|TRBV7-2|TRBJ2-7
CASSPNWDSYEQYF
TGTGCCAGCAGCCCTAACTGGGATTCCTACGAGCAGTACTTC
>many|NA|TRBV11-2|TRBJ2-3
CASSFASTTDTQYF
TGTGCCAGCAGCTTTGCTAGTACCACAGATACGCAGTATTTT
>many|NA|TRBV28|TRBJ2-1
CASRPQGGVNEQFF
TGTGCCAGCAGGCCCCAGGGTGGGGTGAATGAGCAGTTCTTC
>NA|TRBD2|TRBV5-1|TRBJ2-1
CASSPRGLAGGLEQFF
TGCGCCAGCAGCCCCCGAGGACTAGCGGGAGGGCTTGAGCAGTTCTTC
>many|TRBD1|TRBV30|TRBJ1-2
CAWSPPGQRRGYTF
TGTGCCTGGAGCCCACCGGGACAGAGGCGAGGCTACACCTTC
>NA|NA|TRBV12-3/TRBV12-4|TRBJ1-6
CASSQSKWVGGVSPLHF
TGTGCCAGCAGTCAGTCCAAATGGGTGGGGGGAGTTTCACCCCTCCACTTT
>many|TRBD1|TRBV14|TRBJ1-2
CASSQSAIFTGTGERMDYGYTF
TGTGCCAGCAGCCAATCCGCGATCTTCACCGGGACAGGGGAAAGAATGGACTATGGCTACACCTTC
>NA|TRBD1|TRBV2|TRBJ1-5
CASRTDRAGGQPQHF
TGTGCCAGCAGGACGGACAGGGCAGGGGGTCAGCCCCAGCATTTT
>NA|TRBD2|TRBV6-5|TRBJ2-7
CASSYTPSSGSYEQYF
TGTGCCAGCAGTTACACACCCTCTAGCGGGAGCTACGAGCAGTACTTC
>NA|TRBD2|TRBV18|TRBJ2-1
CASSPRTSGRGGNEQFF
TGTGCCAGCTCACCCCGGACTAGCGGGAGAGGGGGCAATGAGCAGTTCTTC
>few|TRBD1|TRBV20-1|TRBJ1-5
CSARLGGQDNQPQHF
TGCAGTGCTAGGCTGGGGGGACAGGACAATCAGCCCCAGCATTTT
>many|NA|TRBV27|TRBJ2-7
CASSLSRGAASYEQYF
TGTGCCAGCAGTTTATCTAGGGGGGCGGCCTCCTACGAGCAGTACTTC
>many|TRBD1|TRBV18|TRBJ1-1
CASSHGTVNTEAFF
TGTGCCAGCTCCCACGGGACAGTGAACACTGAAGCTTTCTTT
>many|TRBD2|TRBV6-1|TRBJ2-7
CASSEAGLAGGLQQYF
TGTGCCAGCAGTGAAGCGGGGCTAGCGGGAGGATTACAGCAGTACTTC
>many|TRBD1|TRBV3-1|TRBJ1-5
CASSGTGTNQPQHF
TGTGCCAGCAGCGGGACAGGGACAAATCAGCCCCAGCATTTT
>many|NA|TRBV6-1|TRBJ2-5
CASSRTPQETQYF
TGTGCCAGCAGTCGGACACCTCAAGAGACCCAGTACTTC
>NA|NA|TRBV27|TRBJ2-4
CASSPGQVTKNIQYF
TGTGCCAGCAGCCCAGGCCAAGTCACCAAAAACATTCAGTACTTC
>few|TRBD2|TRBV7-9|TRBJ2-3
CASSLAGGSPDTQYF
TGTGCCAGCAGCTTGGCGGGAGGTAGTCCGGATACGCAGTATTTT
>once|NA|TRBV9|TRBJ2-7
CASSLSGVGLDEQYF
TGTGCCAGCAGCCTCTCAGGTGTGGGACTGGACGAGCAGTACTTC
>NA|TRBD2|TRBV5-6|TRBJ2-3
CASSLLGLAGDTDTQYF
TGTGCCAGCAGCTTGCTGGGACTAGCGGGGGACACAGATACGCAGTATTTT
>NA|NA|TRBV7-3|TRBJ2-5
CASSLAMGGSQETQHF
TGCGCCAGCAGCTTGGCCATGGGCGGCAGCCAAGAGACCCAGCACTTC
>many|NA|TRBV28|TRBJ2-4
CASSPGHELAKNIQYF
TGTGCCAGCAGTCCCGGACACGAACTAGCCAAAAACATTCAGTACTTC
>few|TRBD1|TRBV11-2|TRBJ1-3
CASSLRTGLAGNTIYF
TGTGCCAGCAGCTTAAGGACAGGGCTGGCAGGAAACACCATATATTTT
>many|NA|TRBV5-1|TRBJ2-7
CASSLEGGTGNDEQYF
TGCGCCAGCAGCCTGGAGGGAGGGACAGGCAACGACGAGCAGTACTTC
>NA|NA|TRBV5-1|TRBJ1-1
CASSLGGAMNTEAFF
TGCGCCAGCAGCTTGGGCGGAGCAATGAACACTGAAGCTTTCTTT
>few|NA|TRBV3-1|TRBJ1-2
CASSQEPPAPYGYTF
TGTGCCAGCAGCCAAGAACCACCGGCCCCCTATGGCTACACCTTC